The rows below give T cell receptor beta chains drawn from one sample of a study of T cell responses to AZD1222 COVID-19 vaccine. Some clones are missing from TCRdb's copy, which holds only in-frame ones; the method was immunoSEQ multiplex PCR. In the table there are around 150,000 clones, roughly 92% of which are singletons. The sequencing here drew on peripheral blood, taken on day 0 of AZD1222 vaccination. The receptors were sampled from an adult in good health. Both conserved end residues are part of each CDR3. D genes are given only for firm matches. Clone size appears in some rows only: once, few, many, or a class for an expanded clone.

.	TRBV5-8	TRBJ2-1	once	CASSLAGRSYNEQFF	TGTGCCAGCAGCTTGGCAGGCCGCTCCTACAATGAGCAGTTCTTC
.	TRBV5-1	TRBJ1-1	.	CASSLVGGGEAFF	TGCGCCAGCAGCTTGGTAGGTGGCGGTGAAGCTTTCTTT
TRBD1	TRBV7-8	TRBJ2-2	.	CASSGRLQGGTGELFF	TGTGCCAGCAGCGGACGTTTACAGGGGGGCACCGGGGAGCTGTTTTTT
TRBD1	TRBV7-9	TRBJ2-7	.	CASSGRDRGSSYEQYF	TGTGCCAGCAGCGGAAGGGACAGGGGGAGCTCCTACGAGCAGTACTTC
.	TRBV12-3/TRBV12-4	TRBJ2-1	.	CASSVDNEQFF	TGTGCCAGCAGTGTTGACAATGAGCAGTTCTTC
.	TRBV19	TRBJ2-7	.	CASSIAAVTGTDEQYF	TGTGCCAGTAGTATAGCGGCCGTAACAGGGACCGACGAGCAGTACTTC
TRBD1	TRBV6-5	TRBJ2-2	once	CASSQPTGYTGELFF	TGTGCCAGCAGCCAACCGACAGGGTACACCGGGGAGCTGTTTTTT
TRBD1	TRBV18	TRBJ1-5	.	CASSPYQGQGGNQPQHF	TGTGCCAGCTCACCATACCAGGGACAGGGAGGGAATCAGCCCCAGCATTTT
TRBD2	TRBV5-1	TRBJ2-5	.	CASSWGGLAGGSETQYF	TGCGCCAGCAGCTGGGGGGGACTAGCGGGAGGTTCCGAGACCCAGTACTTC
.	TRBV6-1	TRBJ2-7	.	CASSEKGTGYEQYF	TGTGCCAGCAGTGAAAAAGGAACGGGCTACGAGCAGTACTTC
TRBD1	TRBV5-1	TRBJ1-3	.	CASSLGSTGVGNTIYF	TGCGCCAGCAGCTTGGGGTCTACAGGGGTTGGAAACACCATATATTTT
TRBD1	TRBV2	TRBJ1-4	.	CASRAGTGEEKLFF	TGTGCCAGCAGAGCCGGGACAGGGGAAGAAAAACTGTTTTTT
.	TRBV28	TRBJ1-5	.	CASGQYSNQPQHF	TGTGCCAGCGGACAGTATAGCAATCAGCCCCAGCATTTT
.	TRBV27	TRBJ2-7	.	CASSLGGGPGEQYF	TGTGCCAGCAGTTTAGGGGGGGGGCCAGGGGAGCAGTACTTC
.	TRBV29-1	TRBJ1-1	.	CSVDLQGSFSNTEAFF	TGCAGCGTTGACCTACAGGGTTCTTTCTCGAACACTGAAGCTTTCTTT
.	TRBV12-5	TRBJ1-5	.	CASGPEGVGNQPQHF	TGTGCTAGTGGTCCGGAAGGAGTGGGCAATCAGCCCCAGCATTTT
.	TRBV27	TRBJ1-4	.	CASRKGFHTVWGSEKLFF	TGTGCCAGCCGTAAGGGTTTCCATACGGTCTGGGGGAGTGAAAAACTGTTTTTT
.	TRBV29-1	TRBJ2-7	.	CSVPCQGRKDEQYF	TGCAGCGTTCCTTGCCAGGGGAGGAAGGACGAGCAGTACTTC
TRBD2	TRBV28	TRBJ2-5	.	CASRSTSPKETQYF	TGTGCCAGCAGGTCGACTAGCCCTAAAGAGACCCAGTACTTC
.	TRBV2	TRBJ1-5	.	CASSIRQASNQPQHF	TGTGCCAGCAGTATTCGACAAGCCAGCAATCAGCCCCAGCATTTT
TRBD1	TRBV28	TRBJ1-5	.	CASSTQGAQGQPQHF	TGTGCCAGCAGTACACAGGGGGCCCAAGGTCAGCCCCAGCATTTT
.	TRBV18	TRBJ1-5	.	CASSPSEGRSQPQHF	TGTGCCAGCTCACCATCGGAAGGGCGTTCACAGCCCCAGCATTTT
TRBD2	TRBV7-9	TRBJ2-1	.	CASSLTSGPPFYNEQFF	TGTGCCAGCAGCCTGACTAGCGGGCCACCATTCTACAATGAGCAGTTCTTC
TRBD1	TRBV7-9	TRBJ2-2	once	CASSSWTGGNTGELFF	TGTGCCAGCAGCTCATGGACAGGGGGGAACACCGGGGAGCTGTTTTTT
TRBD2	TRBV4-2	TRBJ2-7	.	CASSQGDGGGSYEQYF	TGTGCCAGCAGCCAAGGTGACGGCGGGGGATCCTACGAGCAGTACTTC
.	TRBV11-2	TRBJ2-3	.	CASSLSGWGDTQYF	TGTGCCAGCAGCTTATCGGGGTGGGGAGATACGCAGTATTTT
.	TRBV3-1/TRBV3-2	TRBJ2-1	.	CASSQEGFQVQFF	TGTGCCAGCAGCCAAGAAGGGTTCCAAGTGCAGTTCTTC
.	TRBV6-5	TRBJ1-2	.	CASNLGAGARNGYTF	TGTGCCAGCAACCTCGGGGCAGGGGCGAGGAATGGCTACACCTTC
.	TRBV15	TRBJ2-7	.	CATSRYPGRSEQYF	TGTGCCACCAGCAGATATCCAGGGCGATCCGAGCAGTACTTC
.	TRBV5-1	TRBJ1-1	.	CASSLEGNTEAFF	TGCGCCAGCAGCTTGGAGGGGAACACTGAAGCTTTCTTT
.	TRBV5-1	TRBJ2-3	.	CASSLGRQDSTDTQYF	TGCGCCAGCAGCTTGGGGCGACAGGACAGCACAGATACGCAGTATTTT
.	TRBV4-1	TRBJ2-1	.	CASSPPGLYINEQFF	TGCGCCAGCAGCCCACCCGGACTATATATCAATGAGCAGTTCTTC
.	TRBV7-7	TRBJ2-1	few	CASSFGSANEQFF	TGTGCTAGCAGCTTTGGTTCGGCCAATGAGCAGTTCTTC
.	TRBV6-6	TRBJ2-7	.	CASSSRTAYYEQYF	TGTGCCAGCAGTTCCCGGACGGCTTACTACGAGCAGTACTTC
.	TRBV27	TRBJ1-4	.	CASSPRTAEKLFF	TGTGCCAGCAGTCCCCGGACAGCTGAAAAACTGTTTTTT
TRBD1	TRBV5-1	TRBJ2-3	.	CASSSRTGGDTQYF	TGCGCCAGCAGCTCCAGGACAGGGGGAGATACGCAGTATTTT
.	TRBV7-2	TRBJ2-2	.	CASSYPSGELFF	TGTGCCAGCAGCTACCCCTCCGGGGAGCTGTTTTTT
.	TRBV4-1	TRBJ1-6	.	CASSHGQINSPLHF	TGCGCCAGCAGCCATGGACAGATCAATTCACCCCTCCACTTT
.	TRBV15	TRBJ2-3	.	CATSRALADTDTQYF	TGTGCCACCAGCAGAGCTCTAGCTGACACAGATACGCAGTATTTT